The 2 T cell receptor beta chains below come from one sample, sequenced in a study of OX40 agonist ivuxolimab in advanced cancers. Only in-frame clones appear in the TCRdb table, and some are missing; sequencing was by immunoSEQ multiplex PCR. Among around 69,000 clones, nearly 90% were seen once, and the ten largest hold around 3.6%. The sample consisted of CD4+ or CD8+ T cells sorted from blood, taken in a trial of the OX40 agonist ivuxolimab. The origin of the receptors is an adult with an advanced solid tumor such as melanoma, head and neck, liver or kidney cancer.

The genes are TRBV2 and TRBJ1-5; D ambiguous. The CDR3 runs to 14 residues. Trimming stripped 4 bases from V and 4 bases from J, with 11 bases between. CDR1 is SNHLY and CDR2 is FYNNEI in the germline V gene. The CDR3 DNA is TGTGCCAGCAGTGCCGAGACAAGTAATCAGCCCCAGCATTTT. This gives the protein CASSAETSNQPQHF. Combining the CDR3 with reference TRBV2 and TRBJ1-5 gives the whole variable domain EPEVTQTPSHQVTQMGQEVILRCVPISNHLYFYWYRQILGQKVEFLVSFYNNEISEKSEIFDDQFSVERPDGSNFTLKIRSTKLEDSAMYFCASSAETSNQPQHFGDGTRLSIL.

The chain recombines TRBV7-9 with TRBJ2-3; possible D gene TRBD1, 5 bases. Trimming stripped 2 bases from V and 4 bases from J, with 10 bases between. CDR3 size: 14 residues. CDR1 and CDR2 from the germline V gene are SEHNR and FQNEAQ (reference sequence). CDR3 DNA sequence: TGTGCCAGCAGCTTACAGGGAAACGCAGATACGCAGTATTTT. Translated, it gives CASSLQGNADTQYF.